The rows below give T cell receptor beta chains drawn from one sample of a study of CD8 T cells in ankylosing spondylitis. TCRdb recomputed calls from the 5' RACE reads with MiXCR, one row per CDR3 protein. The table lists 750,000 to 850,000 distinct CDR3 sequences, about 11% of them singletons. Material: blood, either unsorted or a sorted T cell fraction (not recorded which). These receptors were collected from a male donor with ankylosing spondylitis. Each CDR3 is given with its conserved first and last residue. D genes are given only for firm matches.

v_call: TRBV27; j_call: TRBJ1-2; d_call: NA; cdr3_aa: CASSLLTGLGYTF
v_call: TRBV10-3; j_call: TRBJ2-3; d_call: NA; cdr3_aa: CAISESPRGLDPDTQYF
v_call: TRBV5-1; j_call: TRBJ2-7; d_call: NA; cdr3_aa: CASSFEGTYEQYF
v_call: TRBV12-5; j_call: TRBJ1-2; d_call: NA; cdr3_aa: CASGLVLRGRNYGYTF
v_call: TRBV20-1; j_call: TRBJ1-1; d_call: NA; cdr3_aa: CSAHGNTEAFF
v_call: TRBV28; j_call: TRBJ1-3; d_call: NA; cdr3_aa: CASGVGGSGNTIYF
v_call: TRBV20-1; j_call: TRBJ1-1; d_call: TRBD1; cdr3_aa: CSAQTGAAEAFF
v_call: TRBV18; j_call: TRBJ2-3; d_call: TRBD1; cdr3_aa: CASSPQRSGQGWTDTQYF
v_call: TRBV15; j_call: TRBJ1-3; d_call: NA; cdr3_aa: CATSRDYPAAGNTIYF
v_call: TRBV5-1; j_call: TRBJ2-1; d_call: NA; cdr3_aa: CASRQGTDSYNEQFF
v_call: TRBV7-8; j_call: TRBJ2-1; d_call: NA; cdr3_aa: CASRRAIYNEQFF
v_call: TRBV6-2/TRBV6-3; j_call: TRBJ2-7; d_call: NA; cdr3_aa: CASSTPGRGNEQYF
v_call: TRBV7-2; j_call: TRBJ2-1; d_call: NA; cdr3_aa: CAVGGRSSYNEQFF
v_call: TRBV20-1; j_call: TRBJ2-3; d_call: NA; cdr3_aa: CSARDFGGSTDTQYF
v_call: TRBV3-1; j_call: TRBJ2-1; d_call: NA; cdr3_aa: CASSQGLINEQFF
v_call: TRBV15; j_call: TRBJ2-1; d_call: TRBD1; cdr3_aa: CATSRPQGSEQFF
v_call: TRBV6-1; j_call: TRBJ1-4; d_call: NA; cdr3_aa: CATAGELGEKLFF
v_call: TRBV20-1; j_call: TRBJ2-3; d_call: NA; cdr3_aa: CSASFPGVSTDTQYF
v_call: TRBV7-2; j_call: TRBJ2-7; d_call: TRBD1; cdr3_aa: CASSQPGQVYEQYF
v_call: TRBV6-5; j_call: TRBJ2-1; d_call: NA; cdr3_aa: CASSYSSSGLGGGGQFF
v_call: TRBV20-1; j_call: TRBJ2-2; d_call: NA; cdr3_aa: CSANQGGHTGELFF
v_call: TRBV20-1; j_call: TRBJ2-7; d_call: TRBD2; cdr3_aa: CSASPSGRNEQYF
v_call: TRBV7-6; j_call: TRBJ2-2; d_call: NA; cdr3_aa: CASSLELVGNTGELFF
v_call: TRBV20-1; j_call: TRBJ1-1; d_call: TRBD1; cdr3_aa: CSARVITGDTEAFF
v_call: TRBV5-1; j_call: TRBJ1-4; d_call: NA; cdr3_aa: CASSLAVDNNEKLFF
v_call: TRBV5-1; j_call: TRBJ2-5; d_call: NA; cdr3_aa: CASSLGEVGETQYF
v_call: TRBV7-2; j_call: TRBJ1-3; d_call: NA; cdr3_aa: CASSRLNLGFGNTIYF
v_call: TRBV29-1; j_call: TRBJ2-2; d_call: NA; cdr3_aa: CSAGGGTGNTGELFF
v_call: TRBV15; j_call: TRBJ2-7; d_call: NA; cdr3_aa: CATSRVPPGIHEQYF
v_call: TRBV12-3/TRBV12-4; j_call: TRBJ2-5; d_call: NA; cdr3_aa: CASSPDNTQETQYF
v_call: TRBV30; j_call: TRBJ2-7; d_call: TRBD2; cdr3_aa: CAWRLADRYEQYF
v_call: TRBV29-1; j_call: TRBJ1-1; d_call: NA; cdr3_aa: CSVEVGALNTEAFF
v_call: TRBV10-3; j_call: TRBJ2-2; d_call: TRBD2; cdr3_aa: CAISESPTGGLARGTGELFF
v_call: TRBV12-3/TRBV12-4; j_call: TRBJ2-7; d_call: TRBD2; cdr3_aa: CASGTYSGSFYEQYF
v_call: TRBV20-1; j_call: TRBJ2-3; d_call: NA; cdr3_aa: CSARWGSGSDTQYF
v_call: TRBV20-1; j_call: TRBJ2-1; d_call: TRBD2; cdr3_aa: CSAIRLAGGNNEQFF
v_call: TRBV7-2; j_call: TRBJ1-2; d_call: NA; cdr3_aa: CASSQQTQPNYGYTF
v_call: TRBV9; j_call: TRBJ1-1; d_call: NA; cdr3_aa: CASSVGPPRNTEAFF
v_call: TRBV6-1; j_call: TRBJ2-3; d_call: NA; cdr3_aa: CASSERDSDTQYF
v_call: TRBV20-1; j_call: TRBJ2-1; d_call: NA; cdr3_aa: CSWGKGFYEQFF
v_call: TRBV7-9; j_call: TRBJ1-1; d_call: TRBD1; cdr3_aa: CASSQTGGDTEAFF
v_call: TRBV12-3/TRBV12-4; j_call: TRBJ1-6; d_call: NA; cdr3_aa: CASSRPGYNSPLHF
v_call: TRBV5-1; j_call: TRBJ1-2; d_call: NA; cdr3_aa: CASSLRGSNYGYTF
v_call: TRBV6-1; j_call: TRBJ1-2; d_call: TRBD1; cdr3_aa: CASSARQGGGYTF
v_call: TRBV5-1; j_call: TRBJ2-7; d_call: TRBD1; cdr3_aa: CASSLRTGGSEQYF
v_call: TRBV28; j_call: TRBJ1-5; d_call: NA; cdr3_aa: CASRLVSRDNQPQHF
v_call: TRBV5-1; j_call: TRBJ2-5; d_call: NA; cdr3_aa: CASSPQGSQETQYF
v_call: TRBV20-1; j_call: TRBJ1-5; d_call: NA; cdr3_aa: CSAEGGFNQPQHF
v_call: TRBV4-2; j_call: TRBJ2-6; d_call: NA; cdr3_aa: CASSQVGTSGANVLTF
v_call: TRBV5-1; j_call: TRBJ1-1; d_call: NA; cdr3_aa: CASSPLPRTNTEAFF
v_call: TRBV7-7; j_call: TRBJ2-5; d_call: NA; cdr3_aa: CASSTGPGGETQYF
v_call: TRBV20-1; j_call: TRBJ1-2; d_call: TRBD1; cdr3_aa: CSARGGARYGYTF
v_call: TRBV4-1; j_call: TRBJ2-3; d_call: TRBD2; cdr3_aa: CASRPTSGSRADTQYF
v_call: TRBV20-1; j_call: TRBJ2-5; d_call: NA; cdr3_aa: CSARSVVEETQYF
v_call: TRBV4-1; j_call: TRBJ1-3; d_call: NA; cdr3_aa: CASSQINSGNTIYF